These 19 T cell receptor beta chains originate from one sample sequenced in a study of graft-versus-host responses after intestinal transplantation. The starting material, graft tissue, was processed to release intraepithelial and lamina propria lymphocytes. Clones were read by immunoSEQ multiplex PCR, and TCRdb kept only the in-frame ones, dropping some. Of 20,000 to 25,000 clones listed, around 80% were seen once; the top ten hold roughly 3%. This sample comprised ileum tissue, obtained 12 days after intestinal transplant. The receptors originated from a human patient who received an intestinal transplant, so some T cells may come from the graft donor.

The chain uses TRBV19 and TRBJ2-2; weak D call: TRBD2 (6 bases). This CDR3 region has 15 residues. Trimming cost V 9 bases and J 3 bases, with 17 bases left between them. CDR1 LNHDA and CDR2 SQIVND come from the germline V gene (reference sequence). CDR3 in amino acids: CASRMSRDYTGELFF. In DNA form, the CDR3 reads TGTGCCAGCAGAATGTCCCGGGACTACACCGGGGAGCTGTTTTTT.

CDR3 sequence: CASSPPGGAPDTQYF. CDR3 nucleotide sequence: TGTGCCAGCAGCCCCCCTGGCGGAGCCCCAGATACGCAGTATTTT. The chain is built from TRBV6-1 and TRBJ2-3; D is unclear. The germline V gene encodes CDR1 MNHNS and CDR2 SASEGT. The CDR3 is 15 residues long. V lost 6 bases, J lost 4 bases, and 17 bases lay in between.

In the case of this clone: One end of the junction fails to match germline, which may point to a read error. The J gene is TRBJ1-5, the V gene TRBV7-4; 9 bases are a match to TRBD1. The CDR3 is 12 residues long. CDR1 is SGHVT, CDR2 SQSDAQ, per germline. Here the CDR3 DNA reads TGTGCCAGCAGCCAGCAGGGACAGGGTTGGGATTTT. Amino acid sequence: CASSQQGQGWDF.

This clone is deemed medium-sized (0.01 to 0.1%). The chain employs TRBV5-1 and TRBJ1-6; no firm D call. Germline V gene data show CDR1 as SGHRS and CDR2 as YFSETQ. The CDR3 has 15 amino acids. Trimming removed 4 bases from V and 4 bases from J, with 12 bases in between. The CDR3 region has the DNA TGCGCCAGCAGCGACCGAGGGTTTTATAATTCACCCCTCCACTTT. Amino acid sequence: CASSDRGFYNSPLHF.

This rearrangement joins TRBV11-2 to TRBJ2-1, with D possibly matching TRBD2 (5 bases). V lost 5 bases and J lost 8, with 10 bases in between. The CDR3 contains 12 residues. Germline-derived CDR1 and CDR2 are SGHAT and FQNNGV. The CDR3 protein is CASSPVRDEQFF. In DNA form, the CDR3 reads TGTGCCAGCAGCCCCGTGAGGGATGAGCAGTTCTTC.

This clone was found a few times. The genes are TRBV7-3 and TRBJ2-6; D remains unclear. Germline V gives CDR1 SGHTA, CDR2 FQGTGA. V was trimmed by 6 bases and J by 1 base, leaving 7 bases between them. This CDR3 spans 14 amino acids. The CDR3 spells CASSTESGANVLTF. In nucleotides, the CDR3 is TGTGCCAGCAGTACCGAGTCTGGGGCCAACGTCCTGACTTTC.

V and J are TRBV7-9 and TRBJ2-6, with a weak D call TRBD1 (7 bases). The CDR3 covers 18 residues. Germline assignment: CDR1 SEHNR and CDR2 FQNEAQ (reference sequence). Between the trimmed V and J ends, which lost 5 bases and 2 bases, there was a span of 19 bases. The CDR3 nucleotides read TGTGCCAGCAGCCGCGGGGCAGGGGGTTGGGCTGGGGCCAACGTCCTGACTTTC. As protein: CASSRGAGGWAGANVLTF.

The rearrangement links TRBV4-2 to TRBJ2-3; 11 bases are a match to TRBD2. The J segment lost 7 bases and the V segment lost 3 bases, leaving 9 bases of the junction unmatched. This CDR3 has 16 amino acids. Germline loops: CDR1 LGHNA, CDR2 YNFKEQ. The CDR3 sequence: CASSQALAGEGYTQYF. CDR3 coding DNA: TGTGCCAGCAGCCAGGCACTAGCGGGAGAGGGTTATACGCAGTATTTT.

This clone was found a few times. This sequence joins TRBV13 and TRBJ2-7; 16 bases match TRBD2. Germline-derived CDR1 and CDR2 are PRHDT and FYEKMQ (reference sequence). The junction had 3 bases not matched to a gene; V was cut back by 4 bases and J by 3 bases. The CDR3 length is 16 residues. DNA for the CDR3: TGTGCCAGCAGCTCCGGGACTAGCGGGAGGGACTACGAGCAGTACTTC. Its translation: CASSSGTSGRDYEQYF.

This chain connects TRBV19 to TRBJ1-1; TRBD1 agrees at 7 bases. V dropped 4 bases and J dropped 0; count of bases not matched to a gene: 2. Germline lookup yields CDR1 LNHDA and CDR2 SQIVND (reference sequence). The CDR3 covers 14 residues. The CDR3 region has the DNA TGTGCCAGTAGTACAGGGGGAATGAACACTGAAGCTTTCTTT. Translating gives CASSTGGMNTEAFF.

The chain employs TRBV10-3 and TRBJ1-3; 9 bases line up with TRBD1. Germline trimming cut 6 bases from V and 3 bases from J; bases unmatched to any gene: 15. This CDR3 is built from 18 residues. CDR1 and CDR2 from the germline V gene are ENHRY and SYGVKD. CDR3 residues: CAISTGTGKPVGGNTIYF. Here the CDR3 DNA reads TGTGCCATCAGCACCGGGACAGGGAAACCAGTAGGTGGAAACACCATATATTTT.

The chain is built from TRBV18 and TRBJ2-1; 9 bases fit TRBD2. This CDR3 region has 15 residues. Germline CDR1 and CDR2: KGHSH and LQKENI. J gave up 2 bases and V 5 bases, and 4 bases lay outside the gene matches. CDR3 sequence: CASSTLAGPYNEQFF. The CDR3 bases are TGTGCCAGCTCAACACTAGCGGGCCCCTACAATGAGCAGTTCTTC.

The chain combines TRBV7-2 with TRBJ2-2, with 7 bases that match TRBD1. The J segment lost 3 bases and the V segment lost 7 bases, leaving 8 bases of the junction unmatched. Germline assignment: CDR1 SGHTA and CDR2 FQGNSA. This CDR3 comprises 15 residues. CDR3 region: CASTKGAGHTGELFF. CDR3 sequence (DNA): TGTGCCAGCACCAAGGGGGCAGGCCACACCGGGGAGCTGTTTTTT. The full variable domain, in which reference TRBV7-2 and TRBJ2-2 provide the parts outside the CDR3, is GAGVSQSPSNKVTEKGKDVELRCDPISGHTALYWYRQSLGQGLEFLIYFQGNSAPDKSGLPSDRFSAERTGGSVSTLTIQRTQQEDSAVYLCASTKGAGHTGELFFGEGSRLTVL.

The V and J genes are TRBV27 and TRBJ2-7, with 10 nucleotides matching TRBD2. CDR1 and CDR2 (germline): MNHEY, SMNVEV (reference sequence). This CDR3 is 17 amino acids long. Trimming took 6 bases from V and 2 from J; bases not matched to a gene: 13. The CDR3 coding sequence is TGTGCCAGCAGCCAACCTAAAACTAGCGGGGTCCCCTACGAGCAGTACTTC. It is translated as CASSQPKTSGVPYEQYF.

This clone was found once. CDR3 nucleotide sequence: TGTGCCAGCAGTGCGGGAACAAACACTGAAGCTTTCTTT. Amino acids: CASSAGTNTEAFF. This rearrangement joins TRBV2 to TRBJ1-1; D remains ambiguous. The V gene's germline CDR1 is SNHLY and CDR2 FYNNEI. The CDR3 covers 13 residues. V dropped 4 bases and J dropped 2 bases, with 8 bases sitting between them.

This chain connects TRBV7-2 to TRBJ2-3, with 15 bases identical to TRBD2. CDR1 is SGHTA, CDR2 FQGNSA, per germline. The junction had 5 bases not matched to a gene; V was cut back by 4 bases and J by 9 bases. CDR3 length equals 15 residues. DNA of the CDR3: TGTGCCAGCAGCTGGACTAGCGGGAGGGGGTCGACGCAGTATTTT. It encodes CASSWTSGRGSTQYF.

This sequence joins TRBV18 and TRBJ1-6, with D hard to call. Per the germline V gene, CDR1 is KGHSH and CDR2 is LQKENI. The ends were cut back, 3 bases at V and 7 bases at J, with 7 bases in the middle. The CDR3 length is 13 residues. CDR3 amino acids: CASSPGSNSPLHF. Written as DNA, the CDR3 is TGTGCCAGCTCACCGGGCTCGAATTCACCCCTCCACTTT.

The chain uses TRBV6-1 and TRBJ2-1, with D possibly matching TRBD2 (5 bases). V lost 2 bases, J lost 10 bases, and 18 bases lay in between. The CDR3 is 15 amino acids. Germline V gene lookup returns CDR1 MNHNS and CDR2 SASEGT. This chain's CDR3 is CASSESTSRRGEQFF. CDR3 nucleotides: TGTGCCAGCAGTGAATCGACGTCCCGCCGAGGGGAGCAGTTCTTC.

As regards this clone: Germline and junction disagree at one end, which may indicate a read error. V is TRBV5-4 and J is TRBJ1-1; D gene uncertain. Germline V gene sequence: CDR1 SGHNT, CDR2 YYREEE (reference sequence). This CDR3 spans 13 amino acids. The CDR3 nucleotides read TGTGCCAGCAGCTTGGCCGGAGGCAGCCCGCCTCCCTTT. Its protein is CASSLAGGSPPPF.